This T cell receptor beta chain is drawn from a study of cytomegalovirus exposure and HLA in healthy donors (dated by TCRdb to about 2017). For the study in its entirety: An earlier analysis of approximately 550 of the donors reported 276 Gb of sequence data and 120 million or so unique TCR beta sequences from 190 million or so T cells. The study profiled the T cell repertoires of hundreds of subjects by immunosequencing and related them to cytomegalovirus serostatus. Approximately 310 gigabases of sequencing data and 70 million to 85 million unique TCR sequences were included in an early release covering 500 to 750 HLA-typed donors. In an earlier analysis of 587 of the donors, high-throughput TCR beta sequencing was used to judge whether each TCR beta V gene segment behaved as functional or pseudogenic. HLA typing included class I and class II loci at four-digit resolution. A separate validation cohort of over 95 different subjects was used in addition to the roughly 720-subject first cohort. Typing coverage differed by locus: A, B, C, DRB1 and DQB1 were typed in about 629-640 donors, DQA1 in approximately 520, DPA1 in approximately 600, and DPB1 in 450 to 480. The study was designed to test whether signatures of past pathogen exposure could be identified by cataloging public T cell receptors. Among about 400 genotyped donors of the cohort, an average of approximately 220,000 unique TCR beta nucleotide sequences was sequenced per donor, of which approximately 18% were non-productive. Among the roughly 410 genotyped donors, approximately 77% belonged to the genetic ancestry cluster associated with self-reported Caucasian donors. Rather than using new phenotypic data, the later analysis identified candidate immune exposures from TCR beta sequences and from how often those sequences occurred across donors. Because of strong linkage in the cohort, five DR-DQ haplotypes were treated as single units for association and clustering. All discovery cohort repertoires had been generated on a single sequencing platform. To study patterns of TCR occurrence, a later analysis re-analyzed previously published TCR beta repertoires from 666 donors and added high-resolution HLA genotyping. Genome-wide SNP genotypes for about 65% of the 666 donors were used in a later genetic analysis, which treated that subset as a discovery cohort. Donor age, sex, ethnicity and CMV serostatus were collected together with the repertoire data. To predict cytomegalovirus infection status, the study brought together high-throughput TCR immunosequencing, statistical association of individual TCRs with disease status, and machine learning. What the research found in general, with its limitations: Most TCR sequences were seen in very few donors, while some public TCRs were found in many individuals. When HLA alleles, especially DR and DQ, strongly co-occurred, attributing TCR associations to individual alleles was difficult. Three of the identified cytomegalovirus-associated TCR beta chains were confirmed in vitro to be specific for cytomegalovirus antigens. A later analysis reported that several top co-occurrence clusters appeared linked to parvovirus B19, influenza, CMV and Epstein-Barr virus. The cohort was sequenced for TCR beta chains only, and without alpha or paired-chain data the features that could be detected were limited. Linkage disequilibrium might explain the correlated functional status among segregating V segments, but an unknown experimental factor could not be excluded. Sequencing depth was assumed to be roughly uniform across donors in the presence/absence analyses, though that assumption may not hold. According to a later analysis, TCR association rates differed among HLA loci, with DRB1 alleles showing the most associated TCRs and HLA-C alleles showing the fewest. A later genetic analysis associated a missense DCLRE1C variant with V-gene and J-gene trimming of TCR beta chains, and an independent cohort replicated the association. Seventeen rarely observed V segments, including chromosome 9 orphons, were excluded from the earlier analysis of a few hundred of the donors because counts were too low. HLA typing was unavailable for some donors at each locus, so association tests used only the typed subset. A cluster of highly shared sequence variants was judged likely to represent a technical artifact of the sequencing pipeline. In a later analysis, HLA-associated TCR beta chains showed more clonal expansion and lower generation probabilities than non-associated chains that were equally common. According to a later analysis, most CMV-associated TCR beta chains appeared to be HLA-restricted, and the HLA associations seemed to be driven largely by CMV exposure. A total of around 150 TCR beta chains were listed by the study as associated with cytomegalovirus. Some IMGT-functional V segments, including TRBV6-2 and TRBV6-3, could not be told apart with the 87-base-pair reads, so those segments were excluded. Immune exposure information for the cohort was limited to CMV serostatus. It was suggested by the authors that the approach could potentially be generalized to other disease states and immunological phenotypes. In a later analysis, around 17,000 TCR beta sequences were associated with specific HLA alleles at a false discovery rate of 0.05. A further reported finding was that TCR beta sequences accurately predicted the HLA-A and HLA-B alleles for most subjects in the first cohort. Compared with the 666-donor mean, donors in an Asian-associated ancestry cluster had fewer N-insertions in productive TCRs, according to a later genetic analysis. An earlier analysis of 450 to 750 of the donors showed that most TCR beta V segments appeared in productive rearrangements either about 87% or about 30% of the time, which broadly matched IMGT annotations. In both the original and validation cohorts, the classifier was reported to diagnose cytomegalovirus status with high specificity and sensitivity.

The cohort consisted of 666 healthy bone marrow donors. All cohort members were sampled while nominally healthy, although unrecorded immune exposures were likely present. The donor tested CMV seropositive, placing the donor among the 289 seropositive members of the cohort. Each donor provided a peripheral blood sample, and peripheral blood mononuclear cells were used for TCR beta sequencing. The Qiagen DNeasy Blood Extraction Kit was used to extract genomic DNA from the blood cell samples. Trimming accounts for 3 bases at V and 7 bases at J, while the number of junction bases matched to no gene is 14. From its cysteine to its phenylalanine, the CDR3 spans 17 amino acids. This entry keeps only the CDR3 DNA: 51 bases, framed from base 1. According to the germline V gene, CDR1 reads SNHLY and CDR2 reads FYNNEI. On this clone: Its antigen is still unknown. No base quality values were provided; no much bigger clone lies one nucleotide off.

Libraries were prepared through the immunoSEQ multiplex PCR assay. For the multiplex PCR, a mixture combining 60 forward primers for TCR Vbeta segments and 13 reverse primers for TCR Jbeta segments was used. The CDR3 region of rearranged TCR beta genes was amplified from genomic DNA with a multiplex PCR assay. The Illumina HiSeq System was used to sequence the amplified TCR beta libraries as 87-base-pair reads. On the authors' methods: In a later analysis, 70 million to 95 million unique TCR beta chains were counted across the roughly 670 repertoires, and roughly 10 million of these chains were shared by at least two donors. A nearest-neighbor algorithm error-corrected the raw reads and collapsed the reads into unique sequences, merging closely related sequences to remove PCR and sequencing errors. V, D and J gene segments were assigned by aligning CDR3 sequences to IMGT reference sequences. For a sequence to be retained, a match of at least six nucleotides was required to both a V gene segment and a J gene segment. A rearrangement was called productive if the CDR3 had no stop codons and remained in frame with V and J, and every other rearrangement was called non-productive. Following IMGT convention, CDR3 was defined as the stretch from the second conserved V-encoded cysteine up to the conserved J-encoded phenylalanine. In an earlier analysis of more than 550 of the donors, sequences lacking an unambiguous match to a single V gene segment were excluded. An earlier analysis of approximately 590 of the donors called V segments functional above 56.7% productive rearrangements and segregating when the between-donor standard deviation exceeded 5%. A statistical classification framework was built for diagnosing cytomegalovirus status from the catalog of TCR beta chain sequences. In a later analysis, V and J genes were assigned by comparing TCR nucleotide sequences against IMGT/GENE-DB human TR gene sequences. A later analysis assigned CDR3 sequences and most-parsimonious VDJ recombination scenarios with the TCRdist pipeline. In a later analysis, each TCR beta chain was defined by its CDR3 amino acid sequence together with its V-gene family, and reads without a unique V-gene family were excluded. To address suspected cross-contamination and a sequencing artifact, a later analysis removed approximately 590 highly shared, low-generation-probability nucleotide sequences. A later analysis calculated a clonal expansion index for each public chain from normalized within-repertoire ranks of inferred template counts. Generation probabilities in a later analysis came from a VDJ recombination model fitted to out-of-frame rearrangements, and those results were checked against IGoR. In a later analysis, TCR-TCR, TCR-HLA and TCR-CMV co-occurrence was scored with hypergeometric tests, and a repertoire-size bias correction was applied to TCR pairs. In a later analysis, false discovery rates were estimated by permuting HLA or CMV assignments 20 times. A later analysis grouped co-occurring TCRs with DBSCAN, adding TCRdist sequence similarity when clustering within HLA-allele-positive subsets. For co-occurrence clustering, repertoires with fewer than 30,000 or more than 120,000 public chains were excluded, along with 5 or 6 repertoires with anomalous nucleotide sharing. TCRdb holds this immuneACCESS table with in-frame rearrangements only. Some clones are missing; in checked studies, unresolved V genes explain under half, and the rest has no known cause. V, J and clone size are those of that table, while D and trimming were read from the DNA. The sample has roughly 180,000 clones on record, around 76% of them singletons. The ten largest clones capture 2% to 2.5% of the sample.

Recombination joined TRBV2 with TRBJ2-1; 8 bases in the junction line up with TRBD2. The sequence was obtained from a woman in her thirties in good health and CMV-seropositive. Material: PBMCs. The DNA reads TGTGCCAGCAGTGAGAGGCTAGCGGGCCCCGTGGGGAATGAGCAGTTCTTC. Its translation reads: CASSERLAGPVGNEQFF. The entire variable domain, with the stretches around the CDR3 drawn from the reference TRBV2 and TRBJ2-1 proteins, is EPEVTQTPSHQVTQMGQEVILRCVPISNHLYFYWYRQILGQKVEFLVSFYNNEISEKSEIFDDQFSVERPDGSNFTLKIRSTKLEDSAMYFCASSERLAGPVGNEQFFGPGTRLTVL.